These T cell receptor beta chains were read from a single sample in a study of T cells in Graves' hyperthyroidism and ophthalmopathy. TCRdb passed the multiplex PCR reads through MiXCR, listing each CDR3 protein once. The top ten hold over 15% of the sample, which has about 480,000 distinct CDR3 sequences, approximately 15% seen once. The sample consisted of blood. The receptors come from a woman aged 18-29 years with Graves' hyperthyroidism. Each CDR3 is given with its conserved first and last residue. Fields, in order: V gene, clone size, D gene, J gene, CDR3 protein, CDR3 DNA. A D gene is named only where the DNA matches it firmly. Size is stated for part of the rows, as once, few or many counts, or as a class when the clone is expanded.

v_call: TRBV25-1
clone_size: few
d_call: -
j_call: TRBJ2-1
cdr3_aa: CASSDLTHNEQFF
cdr3_nt: TGTGCCAGCAGTGACCTTACCCACAATGAGCAGTTCTTC

v_call: TRBV5-1
clone_size: many
d_call: -
j_call: TRBJ1-2
cdr3_aa: CASSPIMEEPNYGYTF
cdr3_nt: TGCGCCAGCAGTCCAATCATGGAGGAACCTAACTATGGCTACACCTTC

v_call: TRBV5-6
clone_size: -
d_call: -
j_call: TRBJ2-1
cdr3_aa: CASNFSEGQFF
cdr3_nt: TGTGCCAGCAACTTCAGTGAGGGGCAGTTCTTC

v_call: TRBV28
clone_size: -
d_call: -
j_call: TRBJ2-7
cdr3_aa: CASSFSGKYEQYF
cdr3_nt: TGTGCCAGCAGTTTTTCCGGGAAATACGAGCAGTACTTC

v_call: TRBV9
clone_size: -
d_call: TRBD2
j_call: TRBJ2-3
cdr3_aa: CASSVGLADTDTQYF
cdr3_nt: TGTGCCAGCAGCGTGGGACTAGCGGACACAGATACGCAGTATTTT

v_call: TRBV6-1
clone_size: -
d_call: -
j_call: TRBJ1-2
cdr3_aa: CASMGRANYGYTF
cdr3_nt: TGTGCCAGCATGGGCAGAGCTAACTATGGCTACACCTTC

v_call: TRBV19
clone_size: few
d_call: -
j_call: TRBJ2-1
cdr3_aa: CASSKDHLYNEQFF
cdr3_nt: TGTGCCAGTAGTAAGGATCACCTCTACAATGAGCAGTTCTTC

v_call: TRBV7-9
clone_size: few
d_call: -
j_call: TRBJ1-6
cdr3_aa: CASSLGSPRDSPLHF
cdr3_nt: TGTGCCAGCAGCTTAGGGAGCCCTCGGGATTCACCCCTCCACTTT

v_call: TRBV6-1
clone_size: many
d_call: -
j_call: TRBJ2-7
cdr3_aa: CASSELLGEIYEQYF
cdr3_nt: TGTGCCAGCAGTGAGTTATTGGGGGAGATCTACGAGCAGTACTTC

v_call: TRBV6-2/TRBV6-3
clone_size: many
d_call: TRBD2
j_call: TRBJ2-7
cdr3_aa: CASSYSRLAGVGEQYF
cdr3_nt: TGTGCCAGCAGTTACTCGAGGCTAGCGGGAGTGGGCGAGCAGTACTTC

v_call: TRBV11-2
clone_size: many
d_call: TRBD2
j_call: TRBJ2-5
cdr3_aa: CASSYMLAGEGKTQYF
cdr3_nt: TGTGCCAGCAGCTACATGCTAGCGGGGGAAGGGAAGACCCAGTACTTC

v_call: TRBV18
clone_size: many
d_call: -
j_call: TRBJ2-3
cdr3_aa: CASSPPSTDTQYF
cdr3_nt: TGTGCCAGCAGTCCTCCTAGCACAGATACGCAGTATTTT

v_call: TRBV11-3
clone_size: many
d_call: -
j_call: TRBJ2-2
cdr3_aa: CASSGRTNTGELFF
cdr3_nt: TGTGCCAGCAGCGGGAGGACGAACACCGGGGAGCTGTTTTTT

v_call: TRBV2
clone_size: many
d_call: TRBD1
j_call: TRBJ2-7
cdr3_aa: CASSEAGTGFDEQYF
cdr3_nt: TGTGCCAGCAGTGAAGCAGGGACAGGGTTTGACGAGCAGTACTTC

v_call: TRBV6-1
clone_size: many
d_call: TRBD2
j_call: TRBJ2-7
cdr3_aa: CASTQGTSGRQYEQYF
cdr3_nt: TGTGCCAGCACCCAAGGGACTAGCGGGAGGCAGTACGAGCAGTACTTC

v_call: TRBV12-5
clone_size: many
d_call: TRBD1
j_call: TRBJ1-1
cdr3_aa: CASGWNPGQGMGTEAFF
cdr3_nt: TGTGCTAGTGGTTGGAATCCAGGACAGGGAATGGGCACTGAAGCTTTCTTT